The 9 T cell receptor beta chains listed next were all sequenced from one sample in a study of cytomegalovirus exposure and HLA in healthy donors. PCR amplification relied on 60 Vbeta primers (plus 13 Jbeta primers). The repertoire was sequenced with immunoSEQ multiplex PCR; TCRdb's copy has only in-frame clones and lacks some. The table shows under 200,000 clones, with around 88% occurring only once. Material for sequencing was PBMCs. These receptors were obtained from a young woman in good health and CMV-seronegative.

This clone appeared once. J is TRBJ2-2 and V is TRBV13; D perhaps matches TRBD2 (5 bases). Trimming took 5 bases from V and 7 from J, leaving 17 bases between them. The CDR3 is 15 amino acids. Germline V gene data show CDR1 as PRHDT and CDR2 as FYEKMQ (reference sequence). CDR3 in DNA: TGTGCCAGCAGCCACCCCCCGGGAACGGTCGGGGAGCTGTTTTTT. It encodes CASSHPPGTVGELFF.

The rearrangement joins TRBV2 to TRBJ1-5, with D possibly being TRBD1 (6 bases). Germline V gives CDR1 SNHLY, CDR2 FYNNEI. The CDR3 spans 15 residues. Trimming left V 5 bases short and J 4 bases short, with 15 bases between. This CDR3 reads CASSFTTGLNQPQHF. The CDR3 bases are TGTGCCAGCAGTTTTACCACAGGGCTGAATCAGCCCCAGCATTTT.

CDR3 amino acids: CSAEEDYEQYF. CDR3 coding DNA: TGCAGTGCCGAGGAGGACTACGAGCAGTACTTC. The rearrangement uses TRBV20-1 and TRBJ2-7, with a tentative D call TRBD2 (5 bases). The CDR3 totals 11 residues. Deletions cut 6 bases from V and 3 bases from J, with 9 bases between. Germline V gene data show CDR1 as DFQATT and CDR2 as SNEGSKA (reference sequence).

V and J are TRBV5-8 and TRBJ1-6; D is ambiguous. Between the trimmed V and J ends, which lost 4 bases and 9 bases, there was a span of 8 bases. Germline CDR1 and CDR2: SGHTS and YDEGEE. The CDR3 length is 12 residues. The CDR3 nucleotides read TGTGCCAGCAGCAGGCGGAGTTCACCCCTCCACTTT. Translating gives CASSRRSSPLHF.

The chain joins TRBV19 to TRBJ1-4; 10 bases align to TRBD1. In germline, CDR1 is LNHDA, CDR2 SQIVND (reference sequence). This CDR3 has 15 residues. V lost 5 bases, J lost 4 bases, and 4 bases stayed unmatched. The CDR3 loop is CASSPRTGGNEKLFF. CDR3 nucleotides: TGTGCCAGTAGTCCGAGGACAGGGGGTAATGAAAAACTGTTTTTT.

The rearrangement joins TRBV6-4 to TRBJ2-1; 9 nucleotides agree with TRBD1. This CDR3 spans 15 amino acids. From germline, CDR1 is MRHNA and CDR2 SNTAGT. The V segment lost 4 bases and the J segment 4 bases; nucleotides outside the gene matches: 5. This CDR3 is CASSGDRASYNEQFF. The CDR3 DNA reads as TGTGCCAGCAGTGGGGACAGGGCTAGTTACAATGAGCAGTTCTTC.

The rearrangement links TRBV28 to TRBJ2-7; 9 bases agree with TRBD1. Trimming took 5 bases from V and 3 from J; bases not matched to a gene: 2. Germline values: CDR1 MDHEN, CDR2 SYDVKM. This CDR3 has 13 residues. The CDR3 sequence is CASSRQGGYEQYF. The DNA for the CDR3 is TGTGCCAGCAGTCGACAGGGGGGCTACGAGCAGTACTTC.

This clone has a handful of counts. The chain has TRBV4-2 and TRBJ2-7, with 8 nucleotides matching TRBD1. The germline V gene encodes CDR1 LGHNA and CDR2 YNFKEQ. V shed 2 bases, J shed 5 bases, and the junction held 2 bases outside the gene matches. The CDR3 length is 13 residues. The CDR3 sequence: CASSQTDRDEQYF. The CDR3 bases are TGTGCCAGCAGCCAAACGGACAGGGACGAGCAGTACTTC.

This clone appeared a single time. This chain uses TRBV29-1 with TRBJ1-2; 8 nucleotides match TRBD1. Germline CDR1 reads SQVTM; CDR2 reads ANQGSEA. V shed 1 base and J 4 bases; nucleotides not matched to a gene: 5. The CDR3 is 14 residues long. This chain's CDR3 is CSVEVGTGIYGYTF. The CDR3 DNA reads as TGCAGCGTTGAAGTCGGGACAGGTATCTATGGCTACACCTTC. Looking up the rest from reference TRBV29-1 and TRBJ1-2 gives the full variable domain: SAVISQKPSRDICQRGTSLTIQCQVDSQVTMMFWYRQQPGQSLTLIATANQGSEATYESGFVIDKFPISRPNLTFSTLTVSNMSPEDSSIYLCSVEVGTGIYGYTFGSGTRLTVV.